This T cell receptor beta chain was found in a study of immune evolution from preneoplasia to lung adenocarcinoma. Remarks on this clone: Its cognate antigen is unknown.

The method was immunoSEQ multiplex PCR; TCRdb's version includes in-frame clones alone and lacks a portion of them. The sample yields 4,800 or so clones, approximately 79% seen once. V was trimmed by 7 bases and J by 3 bases, leaving 13 bases between them. The CDR3 contains 13 residues. Germline loops: CDR1 SNHLY, CDR2 FYNNEI. Patient tissue came from resections in Japan or China, 2014–2017. H&E slides confirmed each diagnosis, reviewed by two pathologists independently. General observations from the study: Clonality was highest in normal lung, lower in later-stage lesions apparently.

The source is a person in their sixties or seventies with lung adenocarcinoma. The chain is built from TRBV2 and TRBJ2-7; perhaps TRBD1 as D (5 bases). Sequencing was performed on FFPE normal lung tissue adjacent to the tumor. The CDR3: CASIAGSFYEQYF. CDR3 DNA: TGTGCCAGCATCGCAGGGTCATTCTACGAGCAGTACTTC.